These 28 T cell receptor beta chains were all obtained from the same sample, sequenced in a study of blood T cells in healthy people across ages. Primed by a sample-barcoded 5' primer and a J-beta primer mix, a second PCR proceeded for 7 to 11 cycles. TCRdb re-analysed the 5' RACE reads in MiXCR, keeping a single row per CDR3 protein. The sample lists 700,000 to 850,000 distinct CDR3 sequences, 30% to 45% occurring once. The sequencing sample was made of blood. The receptors stem from a man in his late teens or twenties in good health.

The V call is TRBV24-1, the J call TRBJ2-2, with TRBD1 identical over 9 bases. Germline V gene data show CDR1 as KGHDR and CDR2 as SFDVKD. V was pared by 9 bases and J by 5 bases, with 6 bases of the junction left unmatched. The CDR3 consists of 14 residues. The CDR3, as DNA: TGTGCCACCGCCCAGACAGGGGGGACCGGGGAGCTGTTTTTT. Protein: CATAQTGGTGELFF.

This clonotype was detected only a few times. V and J are TRBV29-1 and TRBJ1-2, with D uncertain. V shed 0 bases and J shed 5 bases, with 16 bases lying between them. Germline values: CDR1 SQVTM, CDR2 ANQGSEA. This CDR3 is 15 amino acids long. The CDR3 here is CSVEEFTALWYGYTF. The CDR3 DNA sequence: TGCAGCGTTGAAGAGTTTACGGCCCTATGGTATGGCTACACCTTC.

This clonotype came up many times. The chain has TRBV7-2 and TRBJ1-2, with TRBD1 as a possible D gene (5 bases). Germline lookup yields CDR1 SGHTA and CDR2 FQGNSA. V was shortened by 4 bases and J by 6 bases, with 18 bases between the two germline ends. The CDR3 has 15 amino acids. This chain's CDR3 is CASSYTGTGKDGYTF. The CDR3 DNA reads TGTGCCAGCAGCTATACCGGGACTGGGAAGGATGGCTACACCTTC.

This clonotype was detected only a few times. The rearrangement joins TRBV7-9 to TRBJ2-3; D is uncertain. The CDR3 covers 13 residues. Per germline, CDR1 SEHNR and CDR2 FQNEAQ (reference sequence). Trimming took off 2 bases at V and 6 bases at J, with 9 bases between the two ends. This CDR3 reads CASSLSAWDTQYF. CDR3 coding DNA: TGTGCCAGCAGCTTATCAGCTTGGGATACGCAGTATTTT.

The chain links TRBV11-2 to TRBJ2-1; 7 nucleotides agree with TRBD2. The end of the DNA is better explained by TRBJ2-7, so the J call may be wrong. The length of the CDR3 is 16 residues. Germline assignment: CDR1 SGHAT and CDR2 FQNNGV. The CDR3: CASSSQWGGIYNEQYF. The CDR3 region has the DNA TGTGCCAGCAGCTCTCAGTGGGGGGGAATTTACAATGAGCAGTACTTC.

The J gene is TRBJ2-2, the V gene TRBV14; D ambiguous. Trimming took off 0 bases at V and 6 bases at J, with 5 bases between the two ends. CDR3 size: 13 residues. Germline CDR1 SGHDN, CDR2 FVKESK. The CDR3 DNA reads as TGTGCCAGCAGCCAAGATTGGTCCGGGGAGCTGTTTTTT. It yields the protein CASSQDWSGELFF. Full variable domain (missing parts from reference TRBV14 and TRBJ2-2): EAGVTQFPSHSVIEKGQTVTLRCDPISGHDNLYWYRRVMGKEIKFLLHFVKESKQDESGMPNNRFLAERTGGTYSTLKVQPAELEDSGVYFCASSQDWSGELFFGEGSRLTVL.

Ten or more counts support this clonotype. V gene TRBV25-1 combines with J gene TRBJ2-3; 8 bases are shared with TRBD1. The CDR3 consists of 15 residues. V gave up 5 bases and J gave up 0 bases; unmatched junction bases: 4. CDR1 MGHDK and CDR2 SYGVNS come from the germline V gene. The CDR3 reads CASSLQGGSTDTQYF. As DNA, the CDR3 is TGTGCCAGCAGTCTACAGGGGGGTAGCACAGATACGCAGTATTTT.

The V gene is TRBV3-1, the J gene TRBJ2-7; 9 nucleotides match TRBD1. This CDR3 region has 14 residues. Germline lookup yields CDR1 LGHDT and CDR2 YNNKEL (reference sequence). Trimming removed 3 bases from V and 9 bases from J; junction bases left unmatched: 9. The CDR3 sequence is CASSHGTGLSGQYF. In DNA, the CDR3 is TGTGCCAGCAGCCACGGGACAGGGCTGTCAGGGCAGTACTTC.

This clonotype was counted a few times. The V gene is TRBV3-1, the J gene TRBJ2-7; D gene uncertain. V was clipped by 4 bases and J by 2 bases, with 12 bases between them. The CDR3 is 14 residues long. Germline values: CDR1 LGHDT, CDR2 YNNKEL (reference sequence). The CDR3 nucleotides read TGTGCCAGCAGCCTCCCGACAAAGACCTACGAGCAGTACTTC. It yields the protein CASSLPTKTYEQYF.

With respect to this clonotype: Given a much more abundant clone one base away, this may be a read error. CDR3 protein: CASSVRTGNYGYTF. Here the CDR3 DNA reads TGCGCCAGCAGCGTGAGGACAGGGAACTATGGCTACACCTTC. The V and J genes are TRBV5-1 and TRBJ1-2; 8 positions agree with TRBD1. V was clipped by 4 bases and J by 2 bases; unmatched bases: 4. The CDR3 covers 14 residues. The germline V gene has CDR1 SGHRS and CDR2 YFSETQ.

This chain joins TRBV12-3 or TRBV12-4 and TRBJ1-1; a possible D gene is TRBD1 (5 bases). V was cut by 7 bases and J by 1 base, with 16 bases left in between. This CDR3 comprises 15 residues. The CDR3 sequence: CASTGGRAGNTEAFF. CDR3 bases: TGTGCCAGCACCGGGGGACGGGCAGGGAACACTGAAGCTTTCTTT.

The CDR3 spells CSARGTLGAFF. DNA of the CDR3: TGCAGTGCTAGAGGGACATTGGGAGCTTTCTTT. The chain couples TRBV20-1 to TRBJ1-1; tentative D call: TRBD1 (5 bases). The CDR3 runs to 11 residues. V shed 1 base and J shed 10 bases, with 10 bases lying between them. Per the germline V gene, CDR1 is DFQATT and CDR2 is SNEGSKA (reference sequence).

The rearrangement uses TRBV4-1 and TRBJ1-1, with D possibly being TRBD1 (6 bases). The germline CDR1 and CDR2 sequences are MGHRA and YSYEKL. V was clipped by 1 base and J by 2 bases, with 11 bases between them. The CDR3 has 15 amino acids. The DNA for the CDR3 is TGCGCCAGCAGCCAAGTCCCCGGGGGCAACACTGAAGCTTTCTTT. It codes for CASSQVPGGNTEAFF.

The CDR3 DNA sequence: TGTGCCAGCAGTTACTCAGAGAACTATGGCTACACCTTC. It specifies CASSYSENYGYTF. The V and J genes are TRBV6-5 and TRBJ1-2; D is uncertain. From germline, CDR1 is MNHEY and CDR2 SVGAGI. V was cut by 0 bases and J by 2 bases, with 4 bases left in between. The CDR3 consists of 13 residues.

V gene TRBV4-3 combines with J gene TRBJ1-1, with D possibly matching TRBD1 (5 bases). Germline assignment: CDR1 LGHNA and CDR2 YSLEER. The V gene lost 0 bases and the J gene lost 8 bases, with 16 bases spanning the gap. The CDR3 totals 15 residues. Here the CDR3 reads CASSQDGTGPAEAFF. CDR3 coding DNA: TGCGCCAGCAGCCAAGACGGAACGGGGCCGGCGGAAGCTTTCTTT.

Worth noting for this clonotype: At one boundary the junction diverges from the germline segment, which might be a read error. This rearrangement joins TRBV12-3 or TRBV12-4 to TRBJ2-6, with 10 bases identical to TRBD1. The CDR3 is 17 residues long. The CDR3 nucleotides read TGTACCAGCAGTCCCGGGACAGGGGACTCTGGGGCCAACGTCCTGACTTTC. Amino acid sequence: CTSSPGTGDSGANVLTF.

The table lists this clonotype with many counts. The gene calls are TRBV5-1 and TRBJ2-3; D is unclear. Germline V lookup: CDR1 SGHRS, CDR2 YFSETQ. The CDR3 is 13 amino acids. Trimming shortened V by 0 bases and J by 5 bases, and 7 bases separated the two germline ends. CDR3 sequence (DNA): TGCGCCAGCAGCTTGGCCACGGGAGATACGCAGTATTTT. Translated, it gives CASSLATGDTQYF.

There are many counts of this clonotype. CDR3 nucleotide sequence: TGTGCCAGCAGCTCAGAAAGGACAACCCGGGGGGATAGCTATGGCTACACCTTC. It encodes CASSSERTTRGDSYGYTF. The V call is TRBV7-9, the J call TRBJ1-2; the D gene is possibly TRBD1 (5 bases). V lost 4 bases, J lost 4 bases, and 25 bases lay in between. Per germline, CDR1 SEHNR and CDR2 FQNEAQ (reference sequence). The CDR3 is 18 residues long.

This clonotype was counted a few times. V gene TRBV4-3 combines with J gene TRBJ1-1; 9 nucleotides agree with TRBD1. The trim removed 3 bases at V and 4 bases at J, leaving 6 bases unmatched. The CDR3 consists of 15 residues. The germline V gene has CDR1 LGHNA and CDR2 YSLEER. CDR3 in DNA: TGCGCCAGCAGCCACCCGGACAGGGGCAGCACTGAAGCTTTCTTT. Translated: CASSHPDRGSTEAFF.

This clonotype was counted a few times. V usage is TRBV2 and J usage is TRBJ2-2; a possible D gene is TRBD2 (5 bases). This CDR3 region has 14 residues. Germline V gene sequence: CDR1 SNHLY, CDR2 FYNNEI. With 7 bases removed from V and 3 bases from J, the gap between germline ends came to 12 bases. In nucleotides, the CDR3 is TGTGCCAGCAAGATTAGCGCCTACACCGGGGAGCTGTTTTTT. The encoded protein is CASKISAYTGELFF.

This clonotype has a handful of counts. This rearrangement joins TRBV6-2 or TRBV6-3 to TRBJ1-1; D is uncertain. V dropped 4 bases and J dropped 6 bases, with 15 bases sitting between them. Germline CDR1 reads MNHEY; CDR2 reads SVGEGT. This CDR3 comprises 14 residues. CDR3 coding DNA: TGTGCCAGCAGTTCCAGAGGGTCGGACCCTGAAGCTTTCTTT. Translated, it gives CASSSRGSDPEAFF.

The chain carries TRBV4-3 and TRBJ2-5; TRBD1 or TRBD2 may be the D gene (6 bases each). Trimming stripped 0 bases from V and 5 bases from J, with 13 bases between. The CDR3 loop spans 15 amino acids. The germline CDR1 and CDR2 sequences are LGHNA and YSLEER. The CDR3 DNA reads TGCGCCAGCAGCCAAGATCTGGGGGGCGAGGAGACCCAGTACTTC. It encodes CASSQDLGGEETQYF.

J is TRBJ1-5 and V is TRBV20-1, with no clear D. Trimming cost V 3 bases and J 4 bases, with 7 bases left between them. The CDR3 is 12 amino acids. Germline CDR1 is DFQATT and CDR2 is SNEGSKA (reference sequence). This CDR3 is CSASVENQPQHF. In DNA form, the CDR3 reads TGCAGTGCTAGTGTCGAGAATCAGCCCCAGCATTTT.

The CDR3 nucleotides are TGCAGTGCTAGCCAAAACTACGAGCAGTACTTC. This translates into CSASQNYEQYF. V is TRBV20-1 and J is TRBJ2-4, with D uncertain. The J call may be mistaken, given a closer DNA end match to TRBJ2-7. Germline V gives CDR1 DFQATT, CDR2 SNEGSKA (reference sequence). The CDR3 has 11 amino acids.

Of note for this clonotype: This may come from a read error, since a much larger clone is one base off. The chain is built from TRBV7-2 and TRBJ2-1, with D possibly TRBD2 on 6 matching bases. The CDR3 loop spans 13 amino acids. Germline lookup yields CDR1 SGHTA and CDR2 FQGNSA. The CDR3 sequence is CASSSGTHNERFF. The CDR3 nucleotides read TGTGCCAGCAGCTCCGGGACTCACAATGAGCGGTTCTTC. Supplemented by reference TRBV7-2 and TRBJ2-1, the full variable domain reads GAGVSQSPSNKVTEKGKDVELRCDPISGHTALYWYRQSLGQGLEFLIYFQGNSAPDKSGLPSDRFSAERTGGSVSTLTIQRTQQEDSAVYLCASSSGTHNERFFGPGTRLTVL.

The V call is TRBV14, the J call TRBJ2-2, with a weak D call TRBD1 (6 bases). Trimming shortened V by 1 base and J by 1 base, and 10 bases separated the two germline ends. This CDR3 spans 16 amino acids. Germline loops: CDR1 SGHDN, CDR2 FVKESK. The CDR3 DNA is TGTGCCAGCAGCCAAGTCCGGGACAAGAACACCGGGGAGCTGTTTTTT. It is translated as CASSQVRDKNTGELFF.

This clonotype showed up just a few times. The rearrangement uses TRBV6-2 or TRBV6-3 and TRBJ2-1; D is unresolved. The CDR3 length is 15 residues. Between the trimmed V and J ends, which lost 8 bases and 0 bases, there was a span of 14 bases. Germline V lookup: CDR1 MNHEY, CDR2 SVGEGT. Here the CDR3 reads CASLTDVSSYNEQFF. The DNA of the CDR3 is TGTGCCAGCCTCACGGACGTAAGCTCCTACAATGAGCAGTTCTTC.

The V call is TRBV5-1, the J call TRBJ1-1; D remains ambiguous. The germline V and J ends were trimmed by 1 base and 1 base, with 8 bases remaining between them. Per germline, CDR1 SGHRS and CDR2 YFSETQ. The CDR3 runs to 14 residues. CDR3 sequence: CASSLLGSNTEAFF. In nucleotides, the CDR3 is TGCGCCAGCAGCTTGCTCGGGTCGAACACTGAAGCTTTCTTT.